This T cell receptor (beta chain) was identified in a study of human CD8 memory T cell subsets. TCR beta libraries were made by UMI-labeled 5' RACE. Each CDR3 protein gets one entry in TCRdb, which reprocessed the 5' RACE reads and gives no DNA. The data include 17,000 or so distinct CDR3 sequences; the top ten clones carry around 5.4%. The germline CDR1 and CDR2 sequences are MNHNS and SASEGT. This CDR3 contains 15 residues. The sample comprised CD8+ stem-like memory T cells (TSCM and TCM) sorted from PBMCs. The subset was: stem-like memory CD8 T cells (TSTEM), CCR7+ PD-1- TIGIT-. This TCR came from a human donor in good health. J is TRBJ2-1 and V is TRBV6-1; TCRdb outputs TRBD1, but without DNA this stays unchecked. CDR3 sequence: CASSEGQGSYNEQFF.